This T cell receptor beta chain was obtained from a study of blood T cells in healthy people across ages. Through a sample-barcoded 5' primer and a J-beta primer mix, a second PCR was run for roughly 7 to 12 cycles. TCRdb itself ran the 5' RACE reads through MiXCR, one entry per CDR3 protein. The sample carries around 780,000 distinct CDR3 sequences, approximately 60% recorded once. On this clonotype: Its target is unknown.

General study results and limits: Since the PBMCs were unsorted, naive and antigen-experienced cells could not be conclusively compared. Long-lived donors carried more naive CD4+ cells and greater diversity than aged donors. The fall in TCR beta diversity per million T cells was roughly linear with age.

CDR3 size: 15 residues. The trim removed 2 bases at V and 6 bases at J, leaving 7 bases unmatched. Germline V gene data show CDR1 as SGHTA and CDR2 as FQGNSA. The receptor was derived from a man aged 35 to 55 in good health. This rearrangement joins TRBV7-2 to TRBJ2-7; 10 bases align to TRBD1. The material sequenced was blood. The CDR3 DNA is TGTGCCAGCAGCTTAACCGGGACAGGGGATGCCGAGCAGTACTTC. Its protein product is CASSLTGTGDAEQYF.